The TCR beta chain described here comes from a study of shared clonotypes between healthy human individuals. The protocol was immunoSEQ multiplex PCR, while the TCRdb copy is restricted to in-frame clones and leaves out a portion. Of about 1,900,000 clones listed, less than 95% were seen once; the top ten hold 0.9% to 1.5%. V was shortened by 4 bases and J by 0 bases, with 15 bases between the two germline ends. CDR1 is SQVTM and CDR2 is ANQGSEA in the germline V gene. The length of the CDR3 is 15 residues. It was CD45RO-negative cells, positively selected for CCR7, that made up naive CD8 cells, with terminally differentiated effector memory CD45RA+ cells excluded.

The V gene is TRBV29-1, the J gene TRBJ1-1; weak D call: TRBD1 (5 bases). This sequence originates from a man between 18 and 29 years old in good health. Sequenced: naive CD8+ T cells sorted from blood. CDR3 in amino acids: CSVVPDRLMNTEAFF. DNA of the CDR3: TGCAGCGTTGTTCCCGACAGACTAATGAACACTGAAGCTTTCTTT.